The entry below gives a single T cell receptor (beta chain) sequence along with its context. This record belongs to a study of OX40 agonist ivuxolimab in advanced cancers. On the study more broadly: In this trial design, patients received ivuxolimab intravenously at 0.01 to 10 mg/kg every 2 weeks. Enrolled patients in dose escalation had cancers that were hepatocellular carcinoma, melanoma, renal cell or head and neck cancer.

Blood was sampled at baseline, cycle 4 day 1, and cycle 7 day 1. CDR3 length: 16 amino acids. CDR1 and CDR2 (germline): SGHRS, YFSETQ. J gave up 3 bases and V 1 base, and 6 bases lay outside the gene matches. TCRdb's copy holds only in-frame clones and misses some; the assay was immunoSEQ multiplex PCR. The sample has some 61,000 clones, roughly four fifths seen once. The sequences come from CD4+ or CD8+ T cells sorted from blood, collected in a trial of the OX40 agonist ivuxolimab. The V gene is TRBV5-1, the J gene TRBJ2-2; 7 bases agree with TRBD1. The TCR comes from an adult with an advanced solid tumor such as melanoma, head and neck, liver or kidney cancer. The CDR3 sequence: CASSLTGQDYTGELFF. The CDR3 DNA follows: TGCGCCAGCAGCTTGACTGGACAGGACTACACCGGGGAGCTGTTTTTT.